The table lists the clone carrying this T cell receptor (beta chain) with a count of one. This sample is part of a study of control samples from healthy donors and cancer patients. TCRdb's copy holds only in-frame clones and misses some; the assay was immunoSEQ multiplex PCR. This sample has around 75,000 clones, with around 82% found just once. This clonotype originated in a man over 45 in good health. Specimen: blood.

The chain's CDR3 is CATTRGGADTQYF. CDR3 nucleotide sequence: TGTGCCACCACTCGCGGGGGGGCAGATACGCAGTATTTT. The V and J genes are TRBV9 and TRBJ2-3; 9 nucleotides agree with TRBD2. The CDR3 spans 13 residues. The germline CDR1 and CDR2 sequences are SGDLS and YYNGEE. Unmatched junction bases numbered 6, after V lost 9 bases and J lost 4 bases.